These 27 T cell receptor beta chains share one sample of origin, sequenced in a study of identical twins. MiXCR was run by TCRdb on the 5' RACE reads, yielding one entry per CDR3 protein. The sample includes 500,000 or so distinct CDR3 sequences, approximately 14% of them seen just once. This sample was also put to use in a study of yellow fever vaccine responses in identical twins.

Sequencing input: CD4+ T cells sorted from blood. These receptors all come from a woman aged 18-29 years in good health.

The chain links TRBV18 to TRBJ2-7, with 7 bases aligning to TRBD1. Germline V gives CDR1 KGHSH, CDR2 LQKENI. This CDR3 has 16 amino acids. Losses at the gene ends were 2 bases for V and 5 bases for J; bases not matched to a gene: 12. CDR3 nucleotides: TGTGCCAGCTCACCAAATCAGGGGGTATACATAAACGAGCAGTACTTC. Translating gives CASSPNQGVYINEQYF.

This clonotype was picked up many times. V usage is TRBV29-1 and J usage is TRBJ2-7, with 8 positions matching TRBD1. The germline V gene encodes CDR1 SQVTM and CDR2 ANQGSEA. The CDR3 spans 15 residues. The trim removed 7 bases at V and 4 bases at J, leaving 15 bases unmatched. In nucleotides, the CDR3 is TGCAGCGCCCTGGTGAACAGGGGGATTGGGTACGAGCAGTACTTC. Translated, it gives CSALVNRGIGYEQYF.

The gene calls are TRBV6-5 and TRBJ2-7, with D possibly matching TRBD2 (6 bases). Germline lookup yields CDR1 MNHEY and CDR2 SVGAGI. The ends were cut back, 5 bases at V and 7 bases at J, with 21 bases in the middle. The length of the CDR3 is 15 residues. CDR3 protein: CASSKLVSGLREQYF. The DNA for the CDR3 is TGTGCCAGCAGTAAACTCGTCTCGGGACTTCGTGAGCAGTACTTC.

V is TRBV11-3 and J is TRBJ2-7, with 8 bases aligning to TRBD1. The V segment lost 7 bases and the J segment 4 bases; nucleotides outside the gene matches: 9. The CDR3 has 14 residues. Germline V gene data show CDR1 as SGHNT and CDR2 as YENEEA. This CDR3 is CASNPQGAGYEQYF. The CDR3, as DNA: TGTGCCAGCAACCCTCAGGGGGCTGGGTACGAGCAGTACTTC.

In this sample, this clonotype turned up many times. The chain has TRBV20-1 and TRBJ2-1; D gene ambiguous. Germline values: CDR1 DFQATT, CDR2 SNEGSKA (reference sequence). The CDR3 length is 12 residues. V lost 3 bases and J lost 4, with 7 bases in between. This CDR3 is CSASETYNEQFF. CDR3 nucleotide sequence: TGCAGTGCTAGCGAGACATACAATGAGCAGTTCTTC.

J is TRBJ2-7 and V is TRBV12-3 or TRBV12-4; maybe TRBD2 (5 bases). Trimming pared 4 bases from V and 0 bases from J, leaving 10 bases between. The CDR3 extends over 14 amino acids. CDR3 DNA sequence: TGTGCCAGCAGTTCCATTGGAGGCTCCTACGAGCAGTACTTC. This codes for CASSSIGGSYEQYF.

Only a few counts were recorded for this clonotype. The J gene is TRBJ2-2, the V gene TRBV18; D not resolved. Germline CDR1 KGHSH, CDR2 LQKENI. The CDR3 covers 15 residues. V was shortened by 4 bases and J by 2 bases, with 11 bases between the two germline ends. CDR3 loop: CASSQFGGNTGELFF. CDR3 bases: TGTGCCAGCTCACAATTTGGCGGTAACACCGGGGAGCTGTTTTTT.

V is TRBV6-1 and J is TRBJ1-1, with 8 positions matching TRBD1. Trimming at V came to 6 bases and at J to 6 bases, leaving 9 bases not matched to a gene. The CDR3 covers 14 residues. From germline, CDR1 is MNHNS and CDR2 SASEGT. The CDR3 reads CASRSKTGAPEAFF. The CDR3 nucleotides are TGTGCCAGCAGATCTAAGACAGGGGCCCCTGAAGCTTTCTTT.

The rearrangement uses TRBV15 and TRBJ2-3, with no clear D. Germline CDR1 reads LNHNV; CDR2 reads YYDKDF (reference sequence). The length of the CDR3 is 17 residues. V was trimmed by 5 bases and J by 1 base, leaving 19 bases between them. CDR3 nucleotide sequence: TGTGCCACCAGCCACCACCCGGGTGGTCCTCGCACAGATACGCAGTATTTT. It is translated as CATSHHPGGPRTDTQYF. The full variable domain, completed using reference TRBV15 and TRBJ2-3, is DAMVIQNPRYQVTQFGKPVTLSCSQTLNHNVMYWYQQKSSQAPKLLFHYYDKDFNNEADTPDNFQSRRPNTSFCFLDIRSPGLGDTAMYLCATSHHPGGPRTDTQYFGPGTRLTVL.

The chain employs TRBV5-1 and TRBJ2-7, with a possible D match to TRBD1 (5 bases). V gave up 2 bases and J gave up 0 bases, with 9 bases separating them. CDR3 length: 14 amino acids. Germline V CDR1 and CDR2: SGHRS, YFSETQ. The CDR3 protein is CASSFVTASYEQYF. CDR3 bases: TGCGCCAGCAGCTTTGTGACAGCCTCCTACGAGCAGTACTTC.

This clonotype has at least ten counts. The V call is TRBV5-6, the J call TRBJ2-4; no definite D call. The CDR3 length is 15 residues. Per the germline V gene, CDR1 is SGHDT and CDR2 is YYEEEE. Trimming pared 4 bases from V and 0 bases from J, leaving 11 bases between. The CDR3: CASSRRFLAKNIQYF. CDR3 DNA: TGTGCCAGCAGCAGACGGTTTCTAGCCAAAAACATTCAGTACTTC.

This clonotype was detected many times. The CDR3 spells CASSLSRGPRDTQYF. CDR3 nucleotide sequence: TGTGCCAGCAGTTTAAGCAGGGGGCCGAGGGATACGCAGTATTTT. The chain is built from TRBV12-3 or TRBV12-4 and TRBJ2-3; 8 bases align to TRBD1. The ends lost 2 bases at V and 6 bases at J; junction bases unmatched: 7. This CDR3 contains 15 residues.

The rearrangement links TRBV7-9 to TRBJ1-3; TRBD1 might be the D (6 bases). The germline gives CDR1 SEHNR, CDR2 FQNEAQ (reference sequence). The ends were cut back, 6 bases at V and 8 bases at J, with 17 bases in the middle. This CDR3 has 14 residues. CDR3 sequence: CASSLQGGGYTIYF. In DNA, the CDR3 is TGTGCCAGCAGTTTACAGGGAGGAGGTTACACCATATATTTT.

The chain links TRBV12-3 or TRBV12-4 to TRBJ2-7; no clear D gene. Trimming took off 3 bases at V and 9 bases at J, with 18 bases between the two ends. This CDR3 is 14 amino acids long. Written as DNA, the CDR3 is TGTGCCAGCAGTTTTGGCAGAGGTTGGGGATGGCAGTACTTC. This sequence encodes CASSFGRGWGWQYF.

This clonotype was seen a handful of times. The chain links TRBV11-2 to TRBJ2-5; 10 positions match TRBD2. The V segment lost 2 bases and the J segment 4 bases; nucleotides outside the gene matches: 16. Germline CDR1 SGHAT, CDR2 FQNNGV. The CDR3 runs 19 residues. This chain's CDR3 is CASSLRPSGSTLILETQYF. CDR3 DNA sequence: TGTGCCAGCAGCTTACGGCCTAGCGGGAGTACCTTAATTTTAGAGACCCAGTACTTC.

This clonotype was detected only once. This chain uses TRBV14 with TRBJ2-7, with 9 bases that match TRBD1. Losses at the gene ends were 7 bases for V and 5 bases for J; bases not matched to a gene: 9. There are 14 residues in the CDR3. The germline V gene has CDR1 SGHDN and CDR2 FVKESK. The CDR3 here is CASTPGQGLNEQYF. The CDR3 DNA is TGTGCCAGCACCCCGGGACAGGGCTTGAACGAGCAGTACTTC.

This clonotype occurred once. At one boundary the junction diverges from the germline segment, which might be a read error. The chain is built from TRBV15 and TRBJ2-4; the D gene could be TRBD1 or TRBD2 (5 bases each). Looked up from germline, CDR1 is LNHNV and CDR2 is YYDKDF (reference sequence). This CDR3 has 14 amino acids. CDR3 in DNA: TGTGCCACCAGCAGAGGGGGGACCAAAAACAGTCAGTACTTC. Encoded protein: CATSRGGTKNSQYF.

The chain recombines TRBV7-2 with TRBJ2-1; D unclear. Trimming removed 3 bases from V and 9 bases from J, with 15 bases in between. CDR1 is SGHTA and CDR2 is FQGNSA in the germline V gene. The CDR3 consists of 14 residues. The CDR3 DNA reads TGTGCCAGCAGCTTGGCAAGTGAGCTGGGTGAGCAGTTCTTC. This translates into CASSLASELGEQFF.

The chain links TRBV28 to TRBJ2-5; D tentatively fits TRBD1 or TRBD2 (5 bases each). The germline V gene has CDR1 MDHEN and CDR2 SYDVKM. V was trimmed by 2 bases and J by 5 bases, leaving 18 bases between them. The CDR3 runs 16 residues. The CDR3 bases are TGTGCCAGCAGTTTAGGAGGCCCCGCAGGGTGGGAGACCCAGTACTTC. Translation gives CASSLGGPAGWETQYF.

Ten or more counts support this clonotype. J is TRBJ2-1 and V is TRBV12-3 or TRBV12-4; D remains unclear. CDR3 length equals 14 residues. V shed 7 bases and J shed 16 bases, with 26 bases lying between them. The CDR3 protein is CASTLQGFFPEAFF. CDR3 sequence (DNA): TGTGCCAGCACCTTACAAGGATTTTTCCCCGAAGCCTTCTTC.

This clonotype has just a few counts. The chain recombines TRBV29-1 with TRBJ2-1; D ambiguous. The CDR3 has 10 amino acids. V was trimmed by 2 bases and J by 12 bases, leaving 8 bases between them. Germline loops: CDR1 SQVTM, CDR2 ANQGSEA. The CDR3 coding sequence is TGCAGCGTTGAAAACGAGAGGCAGTTCTTC. This codes for CSVENERQFF.

This clonotype has ten or more counts. The gene calls are TRBV5-1 and TRBJ2-3; TRBD2 is a possible D gene (5 bases). Between the trimmed V and J ends, which lost 4 bases and 1 base, there was a span of 10 bases. Germline V gives CDR1 SGHRS, CDR2 YFSETQ. The CDR3 contains 14 residues. DNA of the CDR3: TGCGCCAGCAGCAAAAAGGGAGGCACAGATACGCAGTATTTT. It yields the protein CASSKKGGTDTQYF.

This clonotype was counted a few times. The rearrangement joins TRBV5-1 to TRBJ2-7; 8 nucleotides align to TRBD1. Germline V gene sequence: CDR1 SGHRS, CDR2 YFSETQ. Trimming at V came to 0 bases and at J to 5 bases, leaving 7 bases not matched to a gene. CDR3 length equals 15 residues. CDR3 amino acids: CASSLGDRIAHEQYF. DNA of the CDR3: TGCGCCAGCAGCTTGGGGGACAGGATAGCCCACGAGCAGTACTTC. The full variable domain, with the rest looked up from reference TRBV5-1 and TRBJ2-7, is KAGVTQTPRYLIKTRGQQVTLSCSPISGHRSVSWYQQTPGQGLQFLFEYFSETQRNKGNFPGRFSGRQFSNSRSEMNVSTLELGDSALYLCASSLGDRIAHEQYFGPGTRLTVT.

This clonotype was detected a few times. The rearrangement links TRBV27 to TRBJ2-5; 12 nucleotides agree with TRBD2. With V trimmed by 5 bases and J by 5 bases, 6 bases remained unmatched. Germline V gives CDR1 MNHEY, CDR2 SMNVEV (reference sequence). The CDR3 is 15 residues long. The DNA of the CDR3 is TGTGCCAGCAGTGCTAGCGGGAGGGCACGGGAGACCCAGTACTTC. Amino acid sequence: CASSASGRARETQYF.

This clonotype was detected only a few times. The chain couples TRBV27 to TRBJ2-7, with 7 positions matching TRBD1. Germline loops: CDR1 MNHEY, CDR2 SMNVEV (reference sequence). The CDR3 runs to 15 residues. V gave up 3 bases and J gave up 3 bases; unmatched junction bases: 8. DNA of the CDR3: TGTGCCAGCAGTTTTGCGTTTTCAGGGGGCTACGAGCAGTACTTC. As protein: CASSFAFSGGYEQYF.

The J gene is TRBJ2-7, the V gene TRBV10-3; D perhaps matches TRBD1 (6 bases). The CDR3 sequence is 13 residues long. Per the germline V gene, CDR1 is ENHRY and CDR2 is SYGVKD. V was clipped by 4 bases and J by 2 bases, with 9 bases between them. CDR3 nucleotide sequence: TGTGCCATCAGTGGGACAGCCACCTACGAGCAGTACTTC. Translation gives CAISGTATYEQYF.

The CDR3 DNA reads TGCGCCAGCAGCCAGGGGCCCGGACGAGGAGAGACCCAGTACTTC. Translating it yields CASSQGPGRGETQYF. The gene calls are TRBV4-3 and TRBJ2-5; D perhaps matches TRBD1 (5 bases). Trimming pared 3 bases from V and 4 bases from J, leaving 15 bases between. The CDR3 covers 15 residues. Germline V lookup: CDR1 LGHNA, CDR2 YSLEER.